This T cell receptor (beta chain) is from a study of OX40 agonist ivuxolimab in advanced cancers. Findings of the study overall: In general, CD8+ T cells held more expanded clones than CD4+ did, on average.

For this clone: Its antigen is not identified.

The length of the CDR3 is 13 residues. Germline loops: CDR1 MNHNS, CDR2 SASEGT. V dropped 2 bases and J dropped 8 bases, with 9 bases sitting between them. Sequenced by immunoSEQ multiplex PCR; TCRdb stores in-frame clones only, minus some. The profile covers some 11,000 clones, with 65% to 75% appearing a single time and roughly 35% taken by the ten largest. This sequence originates from an adult with an advanced solid tumor such as melanoma, head and neck, liver or kidney cancer. Sequenced here: CD4+ or CD8+ T cells sorted from blood, sampled in a trial of the OX40 agonist ivuxolimab. The V and J genes are TRBV6-1 and TRBJ1-4; D may be TRBD1 (5 bases). The CDR3 is CASSEWGVEKLFF. The CDR3 DNA is TGTGCCAGCAGTGAATGGGGGGTAGAAAAACTGTTTTTT.